Given below is one TCR beta chain in context. As originally analysed: From reference gene primer amplification, estimates of nucleated cell counts were derived. Sequenced by immunoSEQ multiplex PCR; TCRdb stores in-frame clones only, minus some. That table furnishes V, J and clone size, whereas the DNA furnished D and trimming. Counted here are approximately 80,000 clones, 88% occurring once; the ten biggest clones make up approximately 9.7%. Trimming left V 6 bases short and J 3 bases short, with 12 bases between. Germline V gene lookup returns CDR1 MNHEY and CDR2 SVGAGI. The CDR3 covers 13 residues. The data originate from a study of blood T cell repertoires in COVID-19.

Sample: peripheral blood. The clonotype originates from a human donor in a cohort sampled during active COVID-19. This chain connects TRBV6-5 to TRBJ2-7, with a tentative D call TRBD2 (7 bases). CDR3 loop: CASRSGGGYEQYF. For the CDR3, the DNA is TGTGCCAGCAGATCGGGGGGCGGCTACGAGCAGTACTTC.